The clone carrying this T cell receptor beta chain was seen only a few times. Its antigen remains unidentified. This specimen comes from a study of chemoradiotherapy in HPV16-positive cancers. Overall study results and limits: Only two HPV16-positive patients supplied the functional HPV-specificity definition.

Libraries were prepared by immunoSEQ multiplex PCR; TCRdb keeps only in-frame clonotypes and omits some of them. The repertoire includes roughly 6,700 clones, 80% to 90% of them detected once, and 9% sits in the top ten. The sequence came from a human donor with HPV-associated anogenital cancer. The material sequenced was tumor tissue, taken from a patient who underwent chemoradiotherapy.

CDR3 DNA sequence: TGTGCCAGCAGTCCATACTCGGGACAGGGGGCGTACACCATATATTTT. Encoded protein: CASSPYSGQGAYTIYF. J is TRBJ1-3 and V is TRBV27; TRBD1 aligns across 12 bases. CDR1 MNHEY and CDR2 SMNVEV come from the germline V gene (reference sequence). J gave up 8 bases and V 5 bases, and 10 bases lay outside the gene matches. The CDR3 consists of 16 residues.